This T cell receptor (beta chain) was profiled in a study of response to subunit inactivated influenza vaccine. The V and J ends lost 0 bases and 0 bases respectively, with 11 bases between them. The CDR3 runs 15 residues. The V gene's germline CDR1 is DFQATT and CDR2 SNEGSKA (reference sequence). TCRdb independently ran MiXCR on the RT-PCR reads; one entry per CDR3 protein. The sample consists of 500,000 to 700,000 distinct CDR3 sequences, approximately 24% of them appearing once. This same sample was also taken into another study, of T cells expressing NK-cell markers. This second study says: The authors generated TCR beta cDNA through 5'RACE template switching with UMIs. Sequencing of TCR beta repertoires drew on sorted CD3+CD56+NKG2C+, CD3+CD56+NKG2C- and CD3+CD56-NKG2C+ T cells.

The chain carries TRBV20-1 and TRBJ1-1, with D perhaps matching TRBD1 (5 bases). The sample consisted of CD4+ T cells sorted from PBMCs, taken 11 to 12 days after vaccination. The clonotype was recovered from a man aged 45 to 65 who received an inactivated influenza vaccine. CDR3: CSARDLTAMNTEAFF. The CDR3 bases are TGCAGTGCTAGAGATCTGACAGCAATGAACACTGAAGCTTTCTTT.